This T cell receptor beta chain was captured in a study of T cell repertoires in cytomegalovirus infection. Across the whole study: Selected CMV epitopes included recently identified HLA-C-restricted ones as well as well-studied HLA-B-restricted ones. An indication of both CMV infection and matching HLA type came from public TCR beta signatures.

V gave up 8 bases and J gave up 4 bases, with 8 bases separating them. The CDR3 runs 12 residues. Germline CDR1 KGHDR, CDR2 SFDVKD. As for this clonotype: Antigen: not known.

Overall study findings and caveats: There were carriers of CMV plus the relevant HLA, and cumulative public TCR beta family frequency identified them. CMV-specific HLA-C-restricted TCR beta clonotypes dominated the ex vivo response.

TCRdb recomputed calls from the reads with MiXCR, one row per CDR3 protein. This table has about 400,000 distinct CDR3 sequences, roughly 36% appearing once. This TCR came from a human donor in good health (CMV status not recorded). Some clones in this sample may be carry-over from other donors' samples. The sample was cultured PBMCs, taken from culture after CMV antigen stimulation. The genes are TRBV24-1 and TRBJ2-1; possible D gene TRBD1, 5 bases. CDR3 in DNA: TGTGCCACCATGAACAGGTACAATGAGCAGTTCTTC. Its protein is CATMNRYNEQFF.